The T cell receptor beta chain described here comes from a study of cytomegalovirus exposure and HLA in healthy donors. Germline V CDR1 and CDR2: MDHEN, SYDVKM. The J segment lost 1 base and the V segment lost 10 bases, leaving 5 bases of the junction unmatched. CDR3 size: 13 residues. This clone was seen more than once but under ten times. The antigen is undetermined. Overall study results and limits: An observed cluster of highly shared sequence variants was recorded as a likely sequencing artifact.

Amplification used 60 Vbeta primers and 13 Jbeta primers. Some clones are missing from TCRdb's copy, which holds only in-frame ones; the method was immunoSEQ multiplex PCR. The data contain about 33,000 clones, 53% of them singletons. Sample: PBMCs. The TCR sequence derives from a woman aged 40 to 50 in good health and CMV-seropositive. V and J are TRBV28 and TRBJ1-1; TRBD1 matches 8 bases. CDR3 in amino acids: CAIPGTGNTEAFF. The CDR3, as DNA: TGTGCCATCCCCGGGACAGGGAACACTGAAGCTTTCTTT.